The 10 T cell receptor beta chains below were found in one sample sequenced in a study of Ad26.COV2.S vaccination and SARS-CoV-2 variants. Sample treatment: roughly 20 received Ad26.COV2.S at low or high dose, single or two shots; five or six received placebo; per-sample allocation not given. Repertoires come from day 63 after the first vaccine or placebo injection. Only in-frame clones appear in the TCRdb table, and some are missing; sequencing was by immunoSEQ multiplex PCR. Of about 390,000 clones in the sample, about 85% were seen once. The specimen was peripheral blood, collected in a trial of Ad26.COV2.S vaccine versus placebo. The receptor source for this set is a person aged 18-60 years who received the Ad26.COV2.S COVID-19 vaccine or a placebo.

This clone was seen a handful of times. The V call is TRBV6-5, the J call TRBJ1-1, with TRBD1 as a possible D gene (6 bases). V lost 4 bases to trimming and J lost 8 bases, with 17 bases between them. The CDR3 loop spans 14 amino acids. Looked up from germline, CDR1 is MNHEY and CDR2 is SVGAGI. The CDR3 DNA is TGTGCCAGCAGTTTAGTTACAGGGCGTAGGGAAGCTTTCTTT. Residues: CASSLVTGRREAFF.

As for this clone: Additional DNA sequences in this sample encode the identical CDR3. The chain has TRBV19 and TRBJ1-1; D is unclear. CDR1 LNHDA and CDR2 SQIVND come from the germline V gene (reference sequence). The CDR3 covers 14 residues. V was cut by 1 base and J by 3 bases, with 9 bases left in between. The CDR3 loop reads CASSIVGRDTEAFF. CDR3 DNA: TGTGCCAGTAGTATAGTAGGGAGGGACACTGAAGCTTTCTTT. The variable domain in full, with the rest retrieved from reference TRBV19 and TRBJ1-1, is DGGITQSPKYLFRKEGQNVTLSCEQNLNHDAMYWYRQDPGQGLRLIYYSQIVNDFQKGDIAEGYSVSREKKESFPLTVTSAQKNPTAFYLCASSIVGRDTEAFFGQGTRLTVV.

This clone was detected a few times. The chain employs TRBV12-3 or TRBV12-4 and TRBJ1-2; unclear D gene. The CDR3 has 13 amino acids. Between the trimmed V and J ends, which lost 1 base and 5 bases, there was a span of 8 bases. The CDR3 sequence: CASSLVGGYGYTF. In DNA form, the CDR3 reads TGTGCCAGCAGTTTAGTAGGAGGGTATGGCTACACCTTC.

This clone was counted a few times. The chain is built from TRBV5-6 and TRBJ1-5, with D possibly matching TRBD1 (6 bases). The CDR3 consists of 14 residues. CDR1 is SGHDT and CDR2 is YYEEEE in the germline V gene. V was pared by 4 bases and J by 5 bases, with 13 bases between. CDR3 amino acids: CASSTRGSYQPQHF. The CDR3 DNA sequence: TGTGCCAGCAGCACGAGGGGGTCGTATCAGCCCCAGCATTTT.

V gene TRBV21-1 combines with J gene TRBJ1-4; the table gives TRBD1 as D, unverified against the DNA. TRBV21-1 is deemed a pseudogene. The CDR3 has 14 residues. The CDR3 DNA follows: TGTGCCAGCAGCAACAATGCAACTAATGAAAAACTGTTTTTT. This encodes CASSNNATNEKLFF.

The V call is TRBV19, the J call TRBJ1-6; no firm D call. The CDR3 is 15 residues long. Looked up from germline, CDR1 is LNHDA and CDR2 is SQIVND (reference sequence). The ends were cut back, 1 base at V and 9 bases at J, with 13 bases in the middle. The CDR3 DNA reads as TGTGCCAGTAGTATAGTGGAGGGTACCGGTTCACCCCTCCACTTT. Translation gives CASSIVEGTGSPLHF.

The chain recombines TRBV4-3 with TRBJ2-6; 10 nucleotides line up with TRBD2. CDR1 and CDR2 (germline): LGHNA, YSLEER. V lost 4 bases, J lost 0 bases, and 9 bases stayed unmatched. The CDR3 totals 19 residues. In DNA form, the CDR3 reads TGCGCCAGCAGCCTCGGAGCGGGGGGGGGACCCTCTGGGGCCAACGTCCTGACTTTC. It encodes CASSLGAGGGPSGANVLTF.

The V and J genes are TRBV11-3 and TRBJ2-2, with TRBD1 identical over 8 bases. CDR1 is SGHNT, CDR2 YENEEA, per germline. The CDR3 extends over 16 amino acids. The ends lost 5 bases at V and 3 bases at J; junction bases unmatched: 8. CDR3: CASSPPQGADTGELFF. The CDR3 coding sequence is TGTGCCAGCAGCCCCCCCCAGGGGGCGGACACCGGGGAGCTGTTTTTT.

The J gene is TRBJ1-5, the V gene TRBV2; D might be TRBD1 (6 bases). Germline CDR1 SNHLY, CDR2 FYNNEI. The CDR3 is 14 residues long. V was cut by 6 bases and J by 3 bases, with 12 bases left in between. The CDR3 DNA reads as TGTGCCAGCAGCCGGACAGAGTACAATCAGCCCCAGCATTTT. This sequence encodes CASSRTEYNQPQHF.

The chain combines TRBV2 with TRBJ2-7; 9 positions match TRBD1. The CDR3 is made up of 13 amino acids. Looked up from germline, CDR1 is SNHLY and CDR2 is FYNNEI. J lost 2 bases, V lost 7 bases, and 3 bases had no gene match. As DNA, the CDR3 is TGTGCCAGCACCTGGGACAGGGCCTACGAGCAGTACTTC. The encoded protein is CASTWDRAYEQYF.